This is a list of T cell receptor beta chains from one sample in a study of radiation and T cells in renal cell carcinoma. Sequenced by immunoSEQ multiplex PCR; TCRdb stores in-frame clones only, minus some. The sample includes about 140,000 clones, less than 90% of them seen just once. The sample consisted of blood, taken from a patient whose treatment included radiotherapy and nephrectomy. The receptors were sampled from a woman in her 50s with renal cell carcinoma. CDR3s include the opening cysteine and the closing phenylalanine or tryptophan. D genes are given only for firm matches. For some rows the clone size is stated as once, few or many, or as a class when expanded; others skip it.

CDR3 length | J gene | D gene | V gene | clone size | CDR3 protein | CDR3 DNA
16 | TRBJ1-4 | . | TRBV4-2 | . | CASSQEPTATNEKLFF | TGTGCCAGCAGCCAAGAACCGACTGCAACTAATGAAAAACTGTTTTTT
13 | TRBJ2-2 | . | TRBV27 | few | CASSLVNPRELFF | TGTGCCAGCAGCTTAGTGAACCCCAGGGAGCTGTTTTTT
15 | TRBJ2-7 | TRBD1 | TRBV5-1 | . | CASSLSGQGLYEQYF | TGCGCCAGCAGCTTGTCTGGACAGGGTCTCTACGAGCAGTACTTC
17 | TRBJ1-2 | TRBD1 | TRBV25-1 | . | CASSGRQGPKWVYGYTF | TGTGCCAGCAGTGGCCGACAGGGACCTAAGTGGGTATATGGCTACACCTTC
17 | TRBJ2-7 | TRBD1 | TRBV9 | . | CASSVAGGTGELNEQYF | TGTGCCAGCAGCGTAGCAGGCGGGACAGGGGAACTTAACGAGCAGTACTTC
13 | TRBJ2-5 | . | TRBV9 | . | CASSASPGETQYF | TGTGCCAGCAGCGCCAGCCCTGGGGAGACCCAGTACTTC
16 | TRBJ2-1 | . | TRBV2 | . | CASTPQPGDLVNEQFF | TGTGCCAGCACCCCCCAGCCAGGGGACTTGGTCAATGAGCAGTTCTTC
13 | TRBJ2-1 | . | TRBV7-9 | . | CASSLDGNNEQFF | TGTGCCAGCAGCTTAGACGGGAACAATGAGCAGTTCTTC
14 | TRBJ1-5 | . | TRBV19 | few | CASSIAAGNQPQHF | TGTGCCAGTAGTATAGCGGCAGGCAATCAGCCCCAGCATTTT
14 | TRBJ2-7 | TRBD1 | TRBV7-6 | . | CASSPTGGRDEQYF | TGTGCCAGCAGCCCAACAGGGGGCCGAGACGAGCAGTACTTC
15 | TRBJ2-7 | TRBD1 | TRBV7-9 | few | CASRDGQGFTYEQYF | TGTGCCAGCAGGGATGGACAGGGCTTCACCTACGAGCAGTACTTC
14 | TRBJ1-1 | . | TRBV7-9 | . | CASSLLIMNTEAFF | TGTGCCAGCAGCCTCCTAATCATGAACACTGAAGCTTTCTTT
14 | TRBJ2-7 | TRBD2 | TRBV7-8 | once | CASSLLAGAYEQYF | TGTGCCAGCAGCTTACTAGCGGGGGCCTACGAGCAGTACTTC
15 | TRBJ1-6 | TRBD1 | TRBV2 | . | CASRLRQGGNSPLHF | TGTGCCAGCCGCCTCAGACAGGGAGGAAATTCACCCCTCCACTTT
13 | TRBJ2-7 | . | TRBV9 | . | CASSYGLLDEQYF | TGTGCCAGCAGCTACGGTCTGCTGGACGAGCAGTACTTC
18 | TRBJ2-7 | . | TRBV7-9 | . | CASSLASEGRTHSYEQYF | TGTGCCAGCAGCTTAGCGTCCGAGGGCAGGACCCACTCCTACGAGCAGTACTTC
15 | TRBJ2-2 | TRBD1 | TRBV30 | . | CAWKVRDRGTGELFF | TGTGCCTGGAAGGTACGGGACAGGGGGACCGGGGAGCTGTTTTTT
13 | TRBJ2-7 | . | TRBV27 | . | CASSFSGRNEQYF | TGTGCCAGCAGTTTCTCGGGCCGGAACGAGCAGTACTTC
12 | TRBJ1-1 | . | TRBV29-1 | . | CSVEDSPFEAFF | TGCAGCGTTGAAGATTCCCCCTTTGAAGCTTTCTTT
16 | TRBJ1-4 | TRBD1 | TRBV5-1 | . | CASSPAGQAKNEKLFF | TGCGCCAGCAGCCCCGCGGGACAGGCGAAAAATGAAAAACTGTTTTTT
15 | TRBJ2-3 | . | TRBV19 | . | CASSIRASETDTQYF | TGTGCCAGTAGTATTAGGGCGAGTGAGACAGATACGCAGTATTTT
14 | TRBJ2-7 | . | TRBV29-1 | . | CSVRDTRRSYEQYF | TGCAGCGTGCGGGACACTCGGCGGTCCTACGAGCAGTACTTC
14 | TRBJ1-1 | TRBD1 | TRBV29-1 | . | CSVDGDRVGTEAFF | TGCAGCGTTGACGGGGACAGGGTAGGAACTGAAGCTTTCTTT
14 | TRBJ1-1 | . | TRBV5-6 | . | CASSLGGEGPEAFF | TGTGCCAGCAGCTTGGGGGGCGAGGGGCCTGAAGCTTTCTTT
13 | TRBJ2-3 | . | TRBV7-2 | . | CASSYYSTDTQYF | TGTGCCAGCAGCTACTATAGCACAGATACGCAGTATTTT
14 | TRBJ2-7 | . | TRBV5-1 | . | CASSLSAGVGEQYF | TGCGCCAGCAGCTTGAGTGCAGGGGTGGGCGAGCAGTACTTC
15 | TRBJ2-5 | TRBD2 | TRBV11-2 | . | CASSLDLAGVQTQYF | TGTGCCAGCAGCTTAGACTTAGCGGGGGTTCAGACCCAGTACTTC
14 | TRBJ2-4 | . | TRBV7-9 | . | CASSNQADKNIQYF | TGTGCCAGCAGCAATCAGGCGGACAAAAACATTCAGTACTTC
10 | TRBJ2-7 | . | TRBV20-1 | . | CSAQGNEQYF | TGCAGTGCCCAGGGCAACGAGCAGTACTTC
14 | TRBJ2-7 | . | TRBV9 | . | CASSDPRREYEQYF | TGTGCCAGCAGCGACCCGAGGAGAGAGTACGAGCAGTACTTC
13 | TRBJ1-1 | . | TRBV4-3 | . | CASSQEAETEAFF | TGCGCCAGCAGCCAAGAGGCGGAAACTGAAGCTTTCTTT
15 | TRBJ2-7 | . | TRBV7-2 | . | CASSLAIGGLYEQYF | TGTGCCAGCAGCTTAGCCATAGGGGGTCTTTACGAGCAGTACTTC
14 | TRBJ1-2 | . | TRBV6-6 | . | CASSPDSKTSGYTF | TGTGCCAGCTCTCCGGACAGCAAAACCTCAGGCTACACCTTC
15 | TRBJ1-1 | . | TRBV27 | . | CASSLSGLVNTEAFF | TGTGCCAGCAGTTTATCGGGGTTGGTGAACACTGAAGCTTTCTTT
15 | TRBJ2-3 | TRBD1 | TRBV19 | . | CASSTGQGRRDTQYF | TGTGCCAGTAGTACCGGACAGGGGAGGAGAGATACGCAGTATTTT
14 | TRBJ1-2 | . | TRBV29-1 | . | CSVRRLGGDYGYTF | TGCAGCGTCCGTCGGTTAGGCGGGGACTATGGCTACACCTTC
13 | TRBJ2-2 | . | TRBV28 | . | CASHASNTGELFF | TGTGCCAGCCATGCGTCGAACACCGGGGAGCTGTTTTTT
15 | TRBJ1-1 | . | TRBV19 | . | CASSIKDGGVDEAFF | TGTGCCAGTAGCATCAAAGACGGGGGTGTAGATGAAGCTTTCTTT
13 | TRBJ2-3 | . | TRBV7-6 | few | CASSPSETDTQYF | TGTGCCAGCAGCCCTAGCGAGACAGATACGCAGTATTTT
14 | TRBJ1-1 | . | TRBV27 | . | CASSFAGMSTEAFF | TGTGCCAGCAGTTTCGCAGGGATGAGCACTGAAGCTTTCTTT
14 | TRBJ1-1 | TRBD1 | TRBV6-5 | . | CASSLDRALSEAFF | TGTGCCAGCAGTTTAGACAGGGCCCTATCCGAAGCTTTCTTT
16 | TRBJ2-3 | . | TRBV25-1 | once | CASTGTKDYLAGTQYF | TGTGCCAGTACCGGGACCAAGGACTATCTGGCGGGTACGCAGTATTTT